This paragraph covers one T cell receptor beta chain sequence. Its antigen remains unknown. The CDR3 has 15 residues. CDR1 is MDHEN, CDR2 SYDVKM, per germline. Trimming pared 6 bases from V and 1 base from J, leaving 13 bases between. This sample stems from a study of T cell responses to AZD1222 COVID-19 vaccine. Notes on the study in general: Baseline seropositivity characterized only six AZD1222 recipients. Repertoires were collected only later (after the peak T cell response had occurred). Donors in the cohort were predominantly white British and more often female, and clonal diversity was possibly underestimated. Spike-specific TCR breadth and depth grew following two AZD1222 doses.

Only in-frame clones appear in the TCRdb table, and some are missing; sequencing was by immunoSEQ multiplex PCR. Among some 200,000 clones listed, approximately 90% were seen once. Here the sequenced sample was peripheral blood, taken 28 days after the second AZD1222 dose. The chain recombines TRBV28 with TRBJ1-5, with unresolved D. The sequence derives from an adult who received the AZD1222 COVID-19 vaccine. The CDR3 region is CASSLPTASNQPQHF. DNA of the CDR3: TGTGCCAGCAGCCTACCAACCGCAAGCAATCAGCCCCAGCATTTT.